This TCR beta chain was recovered during a study of OX40 agonist ivuxolimab in advanced cancers. General notes on the study: The costimulatory receptor OX40 (CD134) was targeted by ivuxolimab, a fully human IgG2 agonistic monoclonal antibody. Intravenous ivuxolimab was administered to patients every 2 weeks at six dose levels: 0.01, 0.1, 0.3, 1.5, 3 and 10 mg/kg. Of the roughly 53 patients in dose escalation, about 20 had hepatocellular carcinoma, about 15 had melanoma, 9 had renal cell carcinoma and 9 had head and neck cancer. A male proportion of around 80% and a mean age of approximately 61 years, ranging from 23 to 79, were recorded for the dose-escalation cohort. Prior anti-PD-1, anti-PD-L1 or anti-CTLA-4 therapy was permitted, and 30% to 45% of dose-escalation patients had received checkpoint inhibitors. Partial responses occurred in three dose-escalation patients: two with cutaneous melanoma and one with hepatocellular carcinoma. The purpose of peripheral TCRbeta sequencing was to test whether ivuxolimab changed TCR sequence diversity and led to clonal T-cell expansion. The paper describes the monotherapy dose-escalation part (N = 52 patients) of the phase I trial of ivuxolimab. The paper as a whole reports these results and caveats: Which antigens the clonally expanded peripheral T cells were specific for was not determined. After ivuxolimab, CD8+ T cells had more expanded clones than CD4+ T cells on average. At doses from 0.1 to 3.0 mg/kg, clonal expansion was seen in both CD4+ and CD8+ blood T cells between baseline and week 6. Partial responders in the 0.1-3.0 mg/kg groups had among the lowest normalized peripheral clonal expansion, especially among CD8+ T cells. Low levels of normalized T-cell clonal expansion were also seen in some nonresponding patients.

For this clone: The antigen it recognizes is unknown. No clone much larger than this one lies a single base away; base qualities are absent.

Genomic DNA was extracted from sorted cells for sequencing of the TCRbeta CDR3 region. TCRbeta CDR3 regions were sequenced using the immunoSEQ Assay. TCRdb holds this immuneACCESS table with in-frame rearrangements only. Some clones are missing; in checked studies, unresolved V genes explain under half, and the rest has no known cause. Here the sample has approximately 90,000 clones; roughly 87% occur a single time. The top ten hold approximately 1.3% of the sample. For this chain, trimming is 4 bases at the V end and 2 bases at the J end, and the number of junction bases without a gene match is 6. There are 16 amino acids in the CDR3, from cysteine to phenylalanine inclusive. Left in the record is the CDR3 DNA by itself, 48 bases read in frame from the first base. Via the germline V gene (reference sequence), CDR1 is MNHNY and CDR2 SVGAGI. Patients with autoimmune disease history or receiving systemic immunosuppression were excluded from the trial. Peripheral blood for TCR sequencing was drawn from every dose cohort at baseline, at cycle 4 day 1 and at cycle 7 day 1. Samples were obtained from an open-label, multicenter, first-in-human phase I dose-escalation trial of ivuxolimab. The trial enrolled adults with locally advanced or metastatic head and neck squamous cell, hepatocellular, melanoma or renal cell carcinoma. Before TCR sequencing, CD4+ T cells and CD8+ T cells from peripheral blood were sorted into separate populations.

This sequence uses TRBV6-6 and TRBJ2-7; 12 central nucleotides agree with TRBD2. This receptor was obtained from an adult with an advanced solid tumor such as melanoma, head and neck, liver or kidney cancer. The sequencing here drew on CD4+ or CD8+ T cells sorted from blood, taken in a trial of the OX40 agonist ivuxolimab. CDR3 sequence: CASSSPGLAGTYEQYF. The DNA is as follows: TGTGCCAGCAGTTCCCCCGGACTAGCGGGAACCTACGAGCAGTACTTC.